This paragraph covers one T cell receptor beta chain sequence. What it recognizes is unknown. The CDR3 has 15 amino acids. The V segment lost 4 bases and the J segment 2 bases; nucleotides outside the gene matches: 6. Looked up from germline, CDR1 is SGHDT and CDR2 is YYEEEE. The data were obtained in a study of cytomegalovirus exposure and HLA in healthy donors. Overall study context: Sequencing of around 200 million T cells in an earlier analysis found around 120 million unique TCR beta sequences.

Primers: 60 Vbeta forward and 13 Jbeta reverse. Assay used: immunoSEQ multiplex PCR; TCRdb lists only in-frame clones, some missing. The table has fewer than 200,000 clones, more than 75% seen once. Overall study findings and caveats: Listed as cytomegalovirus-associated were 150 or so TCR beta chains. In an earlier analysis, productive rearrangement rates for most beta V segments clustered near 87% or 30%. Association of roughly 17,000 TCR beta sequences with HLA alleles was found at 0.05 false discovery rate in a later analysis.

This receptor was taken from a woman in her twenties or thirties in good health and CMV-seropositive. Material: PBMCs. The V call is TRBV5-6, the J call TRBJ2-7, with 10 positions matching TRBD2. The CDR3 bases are TGTGCCAGCAGCCCGACTAGCGGGCCAACCTACGAGCAGTACTTC. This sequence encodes CASSPTSGPTYEQYF.